This TCR beta chain was recovered during a study of blood T cells in healthy people across ages. It was with a sample-barcoded 5' primer and a J-beta primer mix that a second PCR of roughly 7 to 12 cycles was run. One entry per CDR3 protein results from TCRdb running MiXCR on the 5' RACE reads. The sample gives 500,000 to 550,000 distinct CDR3 sequences, about 24% of which show up once; 8.7% is in the top ten. This clonotype was seen only a few times. The antigen is not known. The V end was cut by 5 bases, the J end by 4 bases, with 22 bases between. The CDR3 is made up of 17 amino acids. Germline-derived CDR1 and CDR2 are SGHRS and YFSETQ. Findings and limits, study-wide: The long-lived group displayed more naive CD4+ cells, plus higher diversity, than the aged donors did.

The data also belong to a second study, concerning T cells of mothers and their children. Per that paper: Healthy Caucasian mothers, a few in number, and their six children were the donors.

This sequence originates from a boy aged 5-17 years in good health. The sample was blood. The genes are TRBV5-1 and TRBJ2-1; D possibly corresponds to TRBD2 (5 bases). The CDR3 loop reads CASRDQGGPGFYNEQFF. The CDR3 DNA reads TGCGCCAGCAGGGACCAAGGCGGTCCGGGATTTTACAATGAGCAGTTCTTC.